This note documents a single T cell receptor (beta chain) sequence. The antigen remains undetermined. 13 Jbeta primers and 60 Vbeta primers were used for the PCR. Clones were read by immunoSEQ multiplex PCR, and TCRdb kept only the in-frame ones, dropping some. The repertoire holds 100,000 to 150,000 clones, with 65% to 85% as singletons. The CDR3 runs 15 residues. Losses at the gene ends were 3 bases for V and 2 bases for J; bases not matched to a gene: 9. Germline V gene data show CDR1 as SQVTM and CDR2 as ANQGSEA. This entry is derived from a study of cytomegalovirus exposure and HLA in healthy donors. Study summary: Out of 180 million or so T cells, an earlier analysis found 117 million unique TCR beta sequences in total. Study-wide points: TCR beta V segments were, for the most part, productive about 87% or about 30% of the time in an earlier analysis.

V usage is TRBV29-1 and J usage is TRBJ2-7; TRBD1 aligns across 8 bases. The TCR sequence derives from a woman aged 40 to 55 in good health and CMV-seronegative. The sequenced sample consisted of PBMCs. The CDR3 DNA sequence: TGCAGCGTTGAGAAGATCGGACAGGGTACCTACGAGCAGTACTTC. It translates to CSVEKIGQGTYEQYF.